This record looks at one TCR beta chain sequence and its context. Its antigen remains unknown. This sample is part of a study of T cell responses to AZD1222 COVID-19 vaccine. Study-wide background: Second doses were pooled across both intervals (about 4 or about 12 weeks). Whole-study results and caveats: Vaccination with two AZD1222 doses was followed by a rise in Spike-specific TCR breadth and depth. It should be noted that donors were predominantly white British and more often female, and clonal diversity was possibly underestimated. Among vaccine-associated CD4 TCRs, coverage spanned spike, with dominance at 160-218 and 743-854.

CDR3 length: 13 residues. Germline values: CDR1 MNHEY, CDR2 SVGAGI. J was trimmed by 2 bases and V by 10 bases; bases with no gene match: 4. TCRdb keeps only in-frame clones here, not all; method: immunoSEQ multiplex PCR. This table holds some 50,000 clones, 86% found once. Sequenced material: peripheral blood, taken on day 0 of AZD1222 vaccination. J is TRBJ1-3 and V is TRBV6-5, with TRBD1 matching 8 bases. This TCR derives from an adult in good health. The CDR3 DNA follows: TGTGCCACCGAGACAGGGGCTGGAAACACCATATATTTT. It specifies CATETGAGNTIYF.